One sample yielded the 31 T cell receptor beta chains listed below, sequenced in a study of blood T cell repertoires in COVID-19. TCRdb keeps only in-frame clones here, not all; method: immunoSEQ multiplex PCR. In the table there are 55,000 to 90,000 clones, 88% of which are singletons. The sample was peripheral blood. The receptors originated from a human donor in a cohort sampled during active COVID-19.

The chain combines TRBV5-1 with TRBJ2-6; 7 bases fit TRBD1. The CDR3 loop spans 16 amino acids. V shed 4 bases, J shed 0 bases, and the junction held 4 bases outside the gene matches. CDR1 and CDR2 from the germline V gene are SGHRS and YFSETQ. Here the CDR3 reads CASSQGVSSGANVLTF. For the CDR3, the DNA is TGCGCCAGCAGCCAGGGGGTTTCCTCTGGGGCCAACGTCCTGACTTTC.

V and J are TRBV29-1 and TRBJ1-1; D gene uncertain. The V end lost 1 base, the J end lost 11 bases, and 14 bases lay between the germline ends. Germline V gene data show CDR1 as SQVTM and CDR2 as ANQGSEA. This CDR3 has 12 residues. CDR3 sequence reads: CSVEGQGGHAFF. CDR3 DNA sequence: TGCAGCGTTGAAGGCCAAGGAGGGCACGCTTTCTTT.

V is TRBV5-1 and J is TRBJ1-4; 7 positions match TRBD1. V dropped 4 bases and J dropped 5; count of bases not matched to a gene: 5. Per the germline V gene, CDR1 is SGHRS and CDR2 is YFSETQ. The CDR3 totals 14 residues. CDR3 in DNA: TGCGCCAGCAGCCTCCGGACAGGAAATGAAAAACTGTTTTTT. Encoded protein: CASSLRTGNEKLFF.

The chain couples TRBV3-1 (or the pseudogene TRBV3-2) to TRBJ1-1, with TRBD1 as a possible D gene (6 bases). Trimming removed 3 bases from V and 6 bases from J, with 11 bases in between. This CDR3 spans 13 amino acids. Germline V gene lookup returns CDR1 LGHDT and CDR2 YNNKEL (reference sequence). CDR3 protein: CASSQNRVAEAFF. CDR3 DNA sequence: TGTGCCAGCAGCCAGAACAGGGTGGCTGAAGCTTTCTTT.

This clone was seen only once. The rearrangement joins TRBV20-1 to TRBJ2-3; D remains unclear. The CDR3 length is 11 residues. Germline CDR1 DFQATT, CDR2 SNEGSKA (reference sequence). The V end lost 6 bases, the J end lost 14 bases, and 18 bases lay between the germline ends. DNA of the CDR3: TGCAGTGCCCTCGCGGTCGAAAATCTGTATTTT. The encoded protein is CSALAVENLYF.

The chain recombines TRBV19 with TRBJ2-1, with 7 bases that match TRBD2. The CDR3 runs to 16 residues. CDR1 is LNHDA and CDR2 is SQIVND in the germline V gene (reference sequence). V shed 3 bases and J 5 bases; nucleotides not matched to a gene: 10. CDR3 sequence: CASSMGGGSANNEQFF. The CDR3 DNA reads as TGTGCCAGTAGTATGGGGGGGGGATCAGCGAACAATGAGCAGTTCTTC.

The V gene is TRBV11-2, the J gene TRBJ2-1; no reliable D call. The germline V gene encodes CDR1 SGHAT and CDR2 FQNNGV. This CDR3 spans 15 amino acids. V lost 1 base, J lost 0 bases, and 7 bases lay in between. In DNA form, the CDR3 reads TGTGCCAGCAGCTTAGGGAGTCCCTCCTACAATGAGCAGTTCTTC. Its protein product is CASSLGSPSYNEQFF.

The genes are TRBV3-1 (or the pseudogene TRBV3-2) and TRBJ1-1, with 7 bases that match TRBD1. Looked up from germline, CDR1 is LGHDT and CDR2 is YNNKEL (reference sequence). The CDR3 length is 16 residues. The V and J ends lost 3 bases and 0 bases, in that order; junction bases with no gene match: 7. The CDR3 sequence is CASSQSFQGVNTEAFF. CDR3 DNA: TGTGCCAGCAGCCAGAGCTTCCAGGGGGTGAACACTGAAGCTTTCTTT.

The chain couples TRBV12-3 or TRBV12-4 to TRBJ2-7; tentative D call: TRBD1 (6 bases). The V end was cut by 1 base, the J end by 4 bases, with 8 bases between. The CDR3 extends over 13 amino acids. DNA for the CDR3: TGTGCCAGCAGTTTAGGGGACATTTACGAGCAGTACGTC. It is translated as CASSLGDIYEQYV.

The chain recombines TRBV19 with TRBJ1-1; 8 bases line up with TRBD1. The CDR3 loop spans 14 amino acids. Germline V lookup: CDR1 LNHDA, CDR2 SQIVND (reference sequence). Losses at the gene ends were 6 bases for V and 6 bases for J; bases not matched to a gene: 9. The CDR3 sequence is CASSHSGQGAEAFF. In DNA form, the CDR3 reads TGTGCCAGTAGCCACTCCGGACAGGGTGCTGAAGCTTTCTTT.

The chain uses TRBV7-9 and TRBJ1-1, with 11 bases aligning to TRBD1. The J segment lost 12 bases and the V segment lost 5 bases, leaving 14 bases of the junction unmatched. The CDR3 runs 15 residues. Germline assignment: CDR1 SEHNR and CDR2 FQNEAQ (reference sequence). The CDR3 coding sequence is TGTGCCAGCAGCGGACAGGGGGCGAACAACTTGGCGACTTTCTTT. This translates into CASSGQGANNLATFF.

V is TRBV6-5 and J is TRBJ1-6; TRBD1 matches at 7 bases. This CDR3 is built from 11 residues. Losses at the gene ends were 6 bases for V and 16 bases for J; bases not matched to a gene: 6. Germline-derived CDR1 and CDR2 are MNHEY and SVGAGI. The CDR3 reads CASSAGTALHF. In DNA form, the CDR3 reads TGTGCCAGCAGCGCCGGGACAGCTCTCCACTTT.

This chain uses TRBV11-1 with TRBJ2-7; no clear D. CDR3 length: 12 residues. Trimming stripped 6 bases from V and 0 bases from J, with 6 bases between. Germline CDR1 SGHAT, CDR2 FQDESV (reference sequence). Here the CDR3 reads CASSPSSYEQYF. CDR3 sequence (DNA): TGTGCCAGCAGTCCGAGCTCCTACGAGCAGTACTTC.

The chain joins TRBV3-1 (or the pseudogene TRBV3-2) to TRBJ2-5; D is possibly TRBD1 (5 bases). Trimming stripped 3 bases from V and 5 bases from J, with 13 bases between. The CDR3 totals 14 residues. CDR1 is LGHDT and CDR2 is YNNKEL in the germline V gene (reference sequence). The CDR3 DNA sequence: TGTGCCAGCAGCCAGGCTGACAGAGCGGAGACCCAGTACTTC. The encoded protein is CASSQADRAETQYF.

V and J are TRBV19 and TRBJ2-7; 8 bases match TRBD2. The CDR3 runs to 16 residues. Germline loops: CDR1 LNHDA, CDR2 SQIVND (reference sequence). V gave up 6 bases and J gave up 1 base; unmatched junction bases: 11. The CDR3 DNA sequence: TGTGCCAGTAGCGCGGGCGGGAGGTCGGCGTCCTACGAGCAGTACTTC. Translating gives CASSAGGRSASYEQYF.

In its sample, this clone is medium-sized (0.01 to 0.1%). The chain has TRBV6-5 and TRBJ1-2; D remains unclear. V lost 7 bases and J lost 4, with 16 bases in between. Looked up from germline, CDR1 is MNHEY and CDR2 is SVGAGI. The CDR3 covers 14 residues. DNA of the CDR3: TGTGCCAGCAATCCGTTGGGAGGATTCTATGGCTACACCTTC. Translated: CASNPLGGFYGYTF.

Worth noting for this clone: The identical CDR3 is also encoded by other nucleotide sequences in the sample. V gene TRBV29-1 combines with J gene TRBJ1-2; 7 nucleotides line up with TRBD1. With 4 bases clipped from V and 0 bases from J, the junction kept 5 bases outside the gene matches. This CDR3 is built from 14 residues. The germline V gene has CDR1 SQVTM and CDR2 ANQGSEA. The CDR3 DNA is TGCAGCGTTGGGCAGGGGGAAGCTAACTATGGCTACACCTTC. Its translation is CSVGQGEANYGYTF.

J is TRBJ2-7 and V is TRBV5-4; TRBD1 matches 9 bases. The CDR3 extends over 14 amino acids. Germline V gene lookup returns CDR1 SGHNT and CDR2 YYREEE (reference sequence). Losses at the gene ends were 4 bases for V and 5 bases for J; bases not matched to a gene: 7. CDR3 residues: CASSEGTGRDEQYV. CDR3 in DNA: TGTGCCAGCAGCGAGGGGACAGGGAGGGACGAGCAGTACGTC.

The chain carries TRBV2 and TRBJ1-4; 7 bases fit TRBD1. The J segment lost 12 bases and the V segment lost 3 bases, leaving 1 base of the junction unmatched. Germline V gene lookup returns CDR1 SNHLY and CDR2 FYNNEI. This CDR3 is built from 11 residues. The DNA for the CDR3 is TGTGCCAGCAGTGACAGGGGGGAACTGTTTTTT. Encoded protein: CASSDRGELFF.

The V and J genes are TRBV19 and TRBJ2-1, with TRBD2 matching over 8 bases. V gave up 8 bases and J gave up 7 bases; unmatched junction bases: 16. Germline-derived CDR1 and CDR2 are LNHDA and SQIVND (reference sequence). The CDR3 contains 16 residues. CDR3 sequence (DNA): TGTGCCAGTCGCTCTAGCGGGCTTCCCCGTGGGAATGAGCAGTTCTTC. Its translation is CASRSSGLPRGNEQFF.

V gene TRBV6-5 combines with J gene TRBJ2-7, with 8 bases matching TRBD2. This CDR3 comprises 14 residues. Germline V gene lookup returns CDR1 MNHEY and CDR2 SVGAGI. The V gene end was trimmed by 7 bases and the J gene end by 2 bases; junction bases not matched to a gene: 7. The CDR3: CASTPGGIAYEQYF. The CDR3 DNA is TGTGCCAGCACCCCGGGAGGGATCGCCTACGAGCAGTACTTC.

V gene TRBV3-1 (or the pseudogene TRBV3-2) combines with J gene TRBJ1-1, with unresolved D. V was trimmed by 6 bases and J by 4 bases, leaving 15 bases between them. Germline V lookup: CDR1 LGHDT, CDR2 YNNKEL (reference sequence). This CDR3 is built from 14 residues. In DNA, the CDR3 is TGTGCCAGCAGTCCTCTCGAATCGGGCACTGAAGCTTTCTTT. The encoded protein is CASSPLESGTEAFF.

This chain links TRBV27 with TRBJ1-1; D possibly corresponds to TRBD1 (5 bases). The CDR3 contains 12 residues. Germline CDR1 reads MNHEY; CDR2 reads SMNVEV (reference sequence). CDR3 in amino acids: CAAGQEYTEAFF. CDR3 nucleotide sequence: TGTGCGGCAGGGCAGGAATACACTGAAGCTTTCTTT.

J is TRBJ2-5 and V is TRBV5-1; 9 bases line up with TRBD2. Trimming removed 3 bases from V and 0 bases from J; junction bases left unmatched: 9. The CDR3 spans 17 residues. The V gene's germline CDR1 is SGHRS and CDR2 YFSETQ. The CDR3 loop reads CASSWGSSGRNQETQYF. Written as DNA, the CDR3 is TGCGCCAGCAGCTGGGGGAGTAGCGGGAGAAACCAAGAGACCCAGTACTTC.

The chain has TRBV10-3 and TRBJ2-1, with 8 bases fitting TRBD2. Germline V gene data show CDR1 as ENHRY and CDR2 as SYGVKD. J was trimmed by 15 bases and V by 7 bases; bases with no gene match: 8. This CDR3 spans 11 amino acids. CDR3 bases: TGTGCCATCAATCCCGGGACTAGGCTGTTCTTC. This encodes CAINPGTRLFF.

The chain links TRBV10-3 to TRBJ2-3, with TRBD1 matching 9 bases. The CDR3 has 14 amino acids. Germline assignment: CDR1 ENHRY and CDR2 SYGVKD. The V segment lost 10 bases and the J segment 2 bases; nucleotides outside the gene matches: 7. The CDR3 here is CATVQGANTDTQYF. In nucleotides, the CDR3 is TGTGCCACCGTACAGGGGGCGAACACAGATACGCAGTATTTT.

CDR3 bases: TGTGCCAGCAGCTTGGTTAGCGCAGATACGCAGTATTTT. This sequence encodes CASSLVSADTQYF. The chain couples TRBV5-4 to TRBJ2-3; maybe TRBD2 (5 bases). The CDR3 has 13 amino acids. The germline V gene encodes CDR1 SGHNT and CDR2 YYREEE (reference sequence). Trimming cost V 0 bases and J 4 bases, with 6 bases left between them.

The chain couples TRBV27 to TRBJ2-3; D ambiguous. Looked up from germline, CDR1 is MNHEY and CDR2 is SMNVEV (reference sequence). The CDR3 loop spans 14 amino acids. The germline V and J ends were trimmed by 4 bases and 3 bases, with 11 bases remaining between them. Written as DNA, the CDR3 is TGTGCCAGCAGTTCCATTGCGGTTACAGATACGCAGTATTTT. Its protein is CASSSIAVTDTQYF.

As regards this clone: The junction shows a germline mismatch at one end, possibly a read error. V gene TRBV5-1 combines with J gene TRBJ1-1; TRBD1 aligns across 7 bases. The CDR3 totals 13 residues. Germline V gene data show CDR1 as SGHRS and CDR2 as YFSETQ. In DNA form, the CDR3 reads TGCACCAGCACTATGGCAGGGGGCACTGAAGCTTTCTTT. Translating it yields CTSTMAGGTEAFF.

This chain links TRBV12-1 with TRBJ1-2; TRBD1 is the table's D call, not checked against the DNA. TRBV12-1 corresponds to a pseudogene. The CDR3 sequence is 14 residues long. The CDR3 DNA follows: TGTGCCAGCAGTTTTCGACAGGCCGAGTATGGCTACACCTTC. Translating gives CASSFRQAEYGYTF.

J is TRBJ2-1 and V is TRBV11-3; 11 bases line up with TRBD2. This CDR3 is built from 16 residues. The germline CDR1 and CDR2 sequences are SGHNT and YENEEA. Trimming at V came to 7 bases and at J to 5 bases, leaving 10 bases not matched to a gene. CDR3 residues: CASKATSGDVHNEQFF. The CDR3 nucleotides read TGTGCCAGCAAAGCGACTAGCGGGGATGTTCACAATGAGCAGTTCTTC.